This T cell receptor beta chain emerged from a study of T-cell reconstitution after alpha-beta-depleted transplantation in children. Regarding the study as a whole: Counts and diversity of T cells one year after transplant came mostly from newly produced T cells. Expanded graft clones, several hundred of them, were reportedly the source of alpha-beta T cells about two months after transplant. From surviving recipient T cells and thymic progenitors came the high day-60 TCRbeta diversity observed in some patients.

Construction of the TCRbeta library involved unique molecular identifiers. TCRdb passed the PCR reads through MiXCR, listing each CDR3 protein once. This sample carries around 450,000 distinct CDR3 sequences, 15% to 20% of them seen once, and the ten largest clones take just under 30%. As regards this clonotype: Its antigen is undetermined.

The material sequenced was PBMCs, mostly from graft donor cells, taken 360 days after TCRalphabeta/CD19-depleted stem cell transplant. The clonotype comes from a boy under two years old who had a stem cell transplant for Wiskott-Aldrich syndrome, so the T cells may come from the graft donor.

The DNA for the CDR3 is TGTGCCAGCCAGGGACAGTCCCTCACCGGGGAGCTGTTTTTT. Its translation: CASQGQSLTGELFF. V and J are TRBV7-9 and TRBJ2-2; 7 positions match TRBD1. Germline assignment: CDR1 SEHNR and CDR2 FQNEAQ (reference sequence). This CDR3 has 14 amino acids. With 8 bases clipped from V and 4 bases from J, the junction kept 7 bases outside the gene matches.